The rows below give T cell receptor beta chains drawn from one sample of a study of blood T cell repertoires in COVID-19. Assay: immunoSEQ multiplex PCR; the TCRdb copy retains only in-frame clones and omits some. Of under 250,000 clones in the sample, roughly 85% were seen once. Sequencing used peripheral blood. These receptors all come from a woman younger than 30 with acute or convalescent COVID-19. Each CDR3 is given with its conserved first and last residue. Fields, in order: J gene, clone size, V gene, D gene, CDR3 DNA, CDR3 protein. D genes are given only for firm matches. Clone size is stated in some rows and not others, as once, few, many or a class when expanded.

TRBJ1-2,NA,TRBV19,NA,TGTGCCAGTAGTGCGAACGACAGGAAGGTTCGCTACACCTTC,CASSANDRKVRYTF
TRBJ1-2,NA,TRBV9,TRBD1,TGTGCCAGCAGCGTAGAGGGCGGAAGGGGGACAGGGGACGTCTATGGCTACACCTTC,CASSVEGGRGTGDVYGYTF
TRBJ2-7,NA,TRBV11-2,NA,TGTGCCAGCAGCCCGCCACGACTATACGAGCAGTACTTC,CASSPPRLYEQYF
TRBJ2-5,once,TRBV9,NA,TGTGCCAGCAGCCGCATACTAGGAAAACAAGAGACCCAGTACTTC,CASSRILGKQETQYF
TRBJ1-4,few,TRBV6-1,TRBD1,TGTGCCAGCAGTGAATTTCCCCCAGGGGGCAATGGTGAAAAACTGTTTTTT,CASSEFPPGGNGEKLFF
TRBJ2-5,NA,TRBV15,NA,TGTGCCACCAGCAGGGGGGGAGTTTGGGGAGAGACCCAGTACTTC,CATSRGGVWGETQYF
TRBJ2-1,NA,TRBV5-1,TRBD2,TGCGCCAGCAGCTTGGGACTAGCGGGAGTGAATGAGCAGTTCTTC,CASSLGLAGVNEQFF
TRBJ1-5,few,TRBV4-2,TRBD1,TGTGCCAGCAGCCAAGGTGGACAGGGTAATCAGCCCCAGCATTTT,CASSQGGQGNQPQHF
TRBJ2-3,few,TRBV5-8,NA,TGTGCCAGCAGCTTGGGGGCGAGCACAGATACGCAGTATTTT,CASSLGASTDTQYF
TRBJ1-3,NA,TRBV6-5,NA,TGTGCCAGCAGTTCAACAGGGGGAAACACCATATATTTT,CASSSTGGNTIYF
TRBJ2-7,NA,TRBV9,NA,TGTGCCAGCAGCGTCTCTAAGCTAGCGCCACGCTACGGGCAGTACTTC,CASSVSKLAPRYGQYF
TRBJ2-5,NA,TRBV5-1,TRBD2,TGCGCCAGCCGTACTTCAAGCGGGGTACAAGAGACCCAGTACTTC,CASRTSSGVQETQYF
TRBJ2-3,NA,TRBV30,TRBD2,TGTGCCAGTAGCGGGAGTGGAGATACGCAGTATTTT,CASSGSGDTQYF
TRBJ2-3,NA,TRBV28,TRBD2,TGTGCCAGCAGTTTTGATGGGACGGGCGCGGGAGGGCGCACAGATACGCAGTATTTT,CASSFDGTGAGGRTDTQYF
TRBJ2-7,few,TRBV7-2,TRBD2,TGTGCCAGCAGCTTAAGCGGGGGACTAACCTACGAGCAGTACTTC,CASSLSGGLTYEQYF
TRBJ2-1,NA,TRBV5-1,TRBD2,TGCGCCAGCAGCTTTCGGGCTGGGGCGGGAGGGTTAAGTATTTGGTTCTTC,CASSFRAGAGGLSIWFF
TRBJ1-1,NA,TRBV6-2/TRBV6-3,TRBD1,TGTGCCAGCAGTCCCAGGGGGACAGGGTTGGCTGAAGCTTTCTTT,CASSPRGTGLAEAFF
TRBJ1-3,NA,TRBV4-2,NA,TGTGCCAGCAGCCAAGATTTTTTGGGGCCTGGAAACACCATATATTTT,CASSQDFLGPGNTIYF
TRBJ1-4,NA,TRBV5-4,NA,TGTGCCAGCAGCGATGGGGCGCAACTGTTTTTT,CASSDGAQLFF
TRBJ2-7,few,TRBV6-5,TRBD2,TGTGCCAGCAGCCGCCGGTTGGCTAGCGGGGGCGAGCAGTACTTC,CASSRRLASGGEQYF
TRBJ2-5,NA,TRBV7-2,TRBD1,TGTGCCAGCAGCTTATCCGCCGGGACAGGAAGAAAGACCCAGTACTTC,CASSLSAGTGRKTQYF
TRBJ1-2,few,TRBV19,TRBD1,TGTGCCAGTAGTGGACCGGGACAGGGCTATTCTGGCTACACCTTC,CASSGPGQGYSGYTF
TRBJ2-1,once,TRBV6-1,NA,TGTGCCAGCAGTCAGGACTATGGCCAGCAGTTCTTC,CASSQDYGQQFF
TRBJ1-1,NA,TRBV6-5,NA,TGTGCCAGCAGTAATCTCGGACAGAAGAACACTGAAGCTTTCTTT,CASSNLGQKNTEAFF
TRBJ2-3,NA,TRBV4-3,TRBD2,TGCGCCAGCAGCCAAGATAGGGGAGCGGGGGAGGTAGATACGCAGTATTTT,CASSQDRGAGEVDTQYF
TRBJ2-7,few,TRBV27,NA,TGTGCCAGCAGTTTACGACTAGCCTACGAGCAGTACTTC,CASSLRLAYEQYF
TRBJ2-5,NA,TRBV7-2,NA,TGTGCCAGCAGCTTATCGCGGGGAGAGACCCAGTACTTC,CASSLSRGETQYF
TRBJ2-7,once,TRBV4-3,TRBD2,TGCGCCAGCAGCCTGGTGAGCGGGAGCTCCTACGAGCAGTACTTC,CASSLVSGSSYEQYF
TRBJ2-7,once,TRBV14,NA,TGTGCCAGCAGCCAAGTTTCCAACGAGCAGTACTTC,CASSQVSNEQYF
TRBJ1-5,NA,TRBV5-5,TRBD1,TGTGCCAGCGGACAGGGGTATCAGCCCCAGCATTTT,CASGQGYQPQHF
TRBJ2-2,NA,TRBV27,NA,TGTGCCAGCAGTTTACGTGGGGCTCGGGGGGAGCTGTTTTTT,CASSLRGARGELFF
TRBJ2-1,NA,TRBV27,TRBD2,TGTGCCAGCACCTTTCTAGCGGGAGGCGGCGATGAGCAGTTCTTC,CASTFLAGGGDEQFF
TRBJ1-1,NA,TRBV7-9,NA,TGTGCCAGCAGCATTAAACCAGAGGGCTACACTGAAGCTTTCTTT,CASSIKPEGYTEAFF
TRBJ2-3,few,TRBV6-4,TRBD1,TGTGCCAGCAGTGTGCAGGGGGCTTCAGATACGCAGTATTTT,CASSVQGASDTQYF
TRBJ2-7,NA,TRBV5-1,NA,TGCGCCAGCAGCCCCCAGGATGACTACGAGCAGTACTTC,CASSPQDDYEQYF
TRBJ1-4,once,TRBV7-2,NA,TGTGCCAGCAGCTCCTCCTACGGGAATGAAAAACTGTTTTTT,CASSSSYGNEKLFF
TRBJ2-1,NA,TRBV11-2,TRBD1,TGTGCCAGCACACAGGGGGGCTATGAGCAGTTCTTC,CASTQGGYEQFF
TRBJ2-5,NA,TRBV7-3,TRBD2,TGTGCCAGCAGCTTTGCGGGAGGCGGGGAGACCCAGTACTTC,CASSFAGGGETQYF
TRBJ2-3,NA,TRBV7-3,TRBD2,TGTGCCAGCAGCTCGGGGCGGGCGGGAGGTATAGATACGCAGTATTTT,CASSSGRAGGIDTQYF
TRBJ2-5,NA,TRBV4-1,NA,TGCGCCAGCAGCCACTCAATCAGTCGCCAAGAGACCCAGTACTTC,CASSHSISRQETQYF
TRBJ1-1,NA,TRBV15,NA,TGTGCCACCAGCAGACTGGACAGTATGAACACTGAAGCTTTCTTT,CATSRLDSMNTEAFF
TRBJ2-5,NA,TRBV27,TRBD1,TGTGCCAGCAGTGGGGGACAGGGGGTAAAGACCCAGTACTTC,CASSGGQGVKTQYF
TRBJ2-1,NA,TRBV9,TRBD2,TGTGCCAGCAGCGAGAGTGGTTGGACTAGCCTCAATGAGCAGTTCTTC,CASSESGWTSLNEQFF
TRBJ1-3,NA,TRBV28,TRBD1,TGTGCCACCTTGGGACAGGGGGCAGGTGGAAACACCATATATTTT,CATLGQGAGGNTIYF
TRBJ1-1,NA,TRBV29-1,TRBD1,TGCAGCGTCCCGGGACAGTTGAACACTGAAGCTTTCTTT,CSVPGQLNTEAFF
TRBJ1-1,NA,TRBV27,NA,TGTGCCAGCAGTTCCAGGCATGGGGGGGGTTATACCAACACTGAAGCTTTCTTT,CASSSRHGGGYTNTEAFF
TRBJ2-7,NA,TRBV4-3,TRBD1,TGCGCCAGCAGCCAAGATAAGACCGGGACAGGGATCGGCGAGCAGTACTTC,CASSQDKTGTGIGEQYF
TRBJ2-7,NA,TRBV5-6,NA,TGTGCCAGCAGCTTCGGAGGGGCTTACGAGCAGTACTTC,CASSFGGAYEQYF
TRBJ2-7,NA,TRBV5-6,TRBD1,TGTGCCAGCAGCTTGGGAGGACAGGGGTTCTACGAGCAGTACTTC,CASSLGGQGFYEQYF
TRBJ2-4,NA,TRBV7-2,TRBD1,TGTGCCAGCAGCCTTCGACAGGGGGGGGACATTCAGTACTTC,CASSLRQGGDIQYF
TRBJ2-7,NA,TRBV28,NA,TGTGCCAGCAGTTTCATCGGGAGAAGTGACGAGCAGTACTTC,CASSFIGRSDEQYF
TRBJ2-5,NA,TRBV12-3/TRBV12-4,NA,TGTGCCAGCAGTTTTAGTTCCCTGACCCAGTACTTC,CASSFSSLTQYF
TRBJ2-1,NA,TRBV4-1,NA,TGCGCCAGCAGCCCGAGCGATACCTACAATGAGCAGTTCTTC,CASSPSDTYNEQFF